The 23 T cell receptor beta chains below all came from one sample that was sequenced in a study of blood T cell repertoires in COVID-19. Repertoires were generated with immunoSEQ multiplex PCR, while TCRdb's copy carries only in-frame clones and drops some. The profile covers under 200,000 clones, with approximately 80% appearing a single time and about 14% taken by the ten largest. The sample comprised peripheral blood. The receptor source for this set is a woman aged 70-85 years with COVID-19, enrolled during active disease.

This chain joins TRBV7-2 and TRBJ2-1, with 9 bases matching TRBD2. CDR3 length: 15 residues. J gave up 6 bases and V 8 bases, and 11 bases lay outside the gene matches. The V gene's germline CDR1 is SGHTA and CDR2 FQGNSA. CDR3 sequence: CASSQREVLFNEQFF. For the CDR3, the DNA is TGTGCCAGCTCTCAGCGGGAGGTTCTCTTCAATGAGCAGTTCTTC.

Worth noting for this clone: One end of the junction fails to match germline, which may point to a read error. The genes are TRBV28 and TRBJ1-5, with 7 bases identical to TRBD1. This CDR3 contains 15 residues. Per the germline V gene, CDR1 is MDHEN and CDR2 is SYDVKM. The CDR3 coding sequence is TGTGCCAGCAGTCCCAGCCTAGACGCCGGACAGGTTATCGTTTGG. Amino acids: CASSPSLDAGQVIVW. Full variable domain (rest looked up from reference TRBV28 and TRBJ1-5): DVKVTQSSRYLVKRTGEKVFLECVQDMDHENMFWYRQDPGLGLRLIYFSYDVKMKEKGDIPEGYSVSREKKERFSLILESASTNQTSMYLCASSPSLDAGQVIVWGDGTRLSIL.

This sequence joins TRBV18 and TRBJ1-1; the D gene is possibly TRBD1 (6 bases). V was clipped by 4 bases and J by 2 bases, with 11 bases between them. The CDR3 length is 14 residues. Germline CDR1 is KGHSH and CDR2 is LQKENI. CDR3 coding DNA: TGTGCCAGCTCACTCGACAGGACTAACACTGAAGCTTTCTTT. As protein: CASSLDRTNTEAFF.

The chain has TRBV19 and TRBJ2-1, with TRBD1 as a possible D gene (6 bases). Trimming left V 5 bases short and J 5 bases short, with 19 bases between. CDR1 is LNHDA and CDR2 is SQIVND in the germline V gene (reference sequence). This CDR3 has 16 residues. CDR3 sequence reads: CASSERGNFYNNEQFF. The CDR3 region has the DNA TGTGCCAGTAGTGAGAGGGGGAATTTCTATAACAATGAGCAGTTCTTC.

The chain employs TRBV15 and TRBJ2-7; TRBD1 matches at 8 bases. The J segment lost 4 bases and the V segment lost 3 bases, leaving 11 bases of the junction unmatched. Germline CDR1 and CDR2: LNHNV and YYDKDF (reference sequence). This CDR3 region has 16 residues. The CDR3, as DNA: TGTGCCACCAGCAGTCTTTACGGGACAGGTGATTACGAGCAGTACGTC. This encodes CATSSLYGTGDYEQYV.

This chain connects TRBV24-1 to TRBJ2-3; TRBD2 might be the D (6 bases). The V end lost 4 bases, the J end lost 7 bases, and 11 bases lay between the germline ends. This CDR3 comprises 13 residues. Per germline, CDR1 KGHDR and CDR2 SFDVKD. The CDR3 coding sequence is TGTGCCACCAGTGAGCGGGGACGAAATACGCAGTATTTT. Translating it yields CATSERGRNTQYF.

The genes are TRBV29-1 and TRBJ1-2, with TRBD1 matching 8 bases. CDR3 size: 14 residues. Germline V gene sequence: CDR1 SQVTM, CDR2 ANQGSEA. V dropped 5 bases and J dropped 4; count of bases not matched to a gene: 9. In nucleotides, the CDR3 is TGCAGCGTTTTTACAGGGGGTTATGGCTATGGCTACACCTTC. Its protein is CSVFTGGYGYGYTF.

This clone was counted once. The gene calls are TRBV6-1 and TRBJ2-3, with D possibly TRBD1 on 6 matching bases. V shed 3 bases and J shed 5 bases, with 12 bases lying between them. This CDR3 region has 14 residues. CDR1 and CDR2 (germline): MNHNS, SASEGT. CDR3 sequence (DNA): TGTGCCAGCAGTGAGAACCTACAGGGAGATACGCAGTATTTT. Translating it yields CASSENLQGDTQYF.

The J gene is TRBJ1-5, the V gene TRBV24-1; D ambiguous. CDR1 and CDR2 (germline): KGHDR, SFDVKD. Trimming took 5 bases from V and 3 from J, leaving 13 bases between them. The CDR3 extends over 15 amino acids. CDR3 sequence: CATSAGTGNNQPQHF. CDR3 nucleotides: TGTGCCACCAGTGCTGGAACGGGGAACAATCAGCCCCAGCATTTT.

CDR3 in amino acids: CASSLSTAYYGYTF. As DNA, the CDR3 is TGTGCCAGCAGTTTATCAACAGCCTACTATGGCTACACCTTC. The chain has TRBV27 and TRBJ1-2; unclear D gene. V dropped 0 bases and J dropped 3 bases, with 8 bases sitting between them. Germline V CDR1 and CDR2: MNHEY, SMNVEV (reference sequence). The CDR3 is made up of 14 amino acids.

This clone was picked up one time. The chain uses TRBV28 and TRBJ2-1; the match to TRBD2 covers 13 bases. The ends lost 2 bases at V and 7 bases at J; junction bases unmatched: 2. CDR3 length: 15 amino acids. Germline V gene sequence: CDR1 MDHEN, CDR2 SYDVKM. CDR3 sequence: CASSLTSGRVNEQFF. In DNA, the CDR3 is TGTGCCAGCAGTTTAACTAGCGGGAGGGTAAATGAGCAGTTCTTC.

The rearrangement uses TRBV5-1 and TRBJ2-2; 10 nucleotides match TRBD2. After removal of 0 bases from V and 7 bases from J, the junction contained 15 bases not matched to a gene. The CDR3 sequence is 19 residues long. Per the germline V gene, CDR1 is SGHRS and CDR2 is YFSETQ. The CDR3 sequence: CASSLEFSGLAGVSGELFF. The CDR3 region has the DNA TGCGCCAGCAGCTTGGAGTTCTCGGGCCTAGCGGGAGTTAGCGGGGAGCTGTTTTTT.

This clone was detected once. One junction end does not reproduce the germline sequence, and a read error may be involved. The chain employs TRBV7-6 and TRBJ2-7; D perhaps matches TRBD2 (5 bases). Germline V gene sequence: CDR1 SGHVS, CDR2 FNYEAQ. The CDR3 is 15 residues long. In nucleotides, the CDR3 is TGTGCCGGCAGCTTAGATCGAGGGAGTGTCAACGAGCAGTACTTC. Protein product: CAGSLDRGSVNEQYF.

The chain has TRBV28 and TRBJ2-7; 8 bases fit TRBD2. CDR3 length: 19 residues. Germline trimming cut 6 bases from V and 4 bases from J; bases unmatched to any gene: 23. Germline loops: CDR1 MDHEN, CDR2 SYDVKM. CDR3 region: CASSSHLGGRDGRVYEQYF. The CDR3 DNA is TGTGCCAGCAGCTCCCACCTGGGGGGCCGGGACGGGAGGGTTTACGAGCAGTACTTC.

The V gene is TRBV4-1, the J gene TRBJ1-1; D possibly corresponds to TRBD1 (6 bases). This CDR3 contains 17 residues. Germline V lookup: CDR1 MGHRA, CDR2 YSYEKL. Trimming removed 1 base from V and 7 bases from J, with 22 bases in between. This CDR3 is CASSQAPRQAKRGEAFF. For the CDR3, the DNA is TGCGCCAGCAGCCAAGCCCCCCGACAGGCGAAGCGGGGTGAAGCTTTCTTT.

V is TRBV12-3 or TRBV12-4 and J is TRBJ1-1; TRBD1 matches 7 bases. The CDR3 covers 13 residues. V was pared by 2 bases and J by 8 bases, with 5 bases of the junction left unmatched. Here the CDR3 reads CASSLSDRTEAFF. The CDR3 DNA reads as TGTGCCAGCAGTTTATCGGACAGGACCGAAGCTTTCTTT.

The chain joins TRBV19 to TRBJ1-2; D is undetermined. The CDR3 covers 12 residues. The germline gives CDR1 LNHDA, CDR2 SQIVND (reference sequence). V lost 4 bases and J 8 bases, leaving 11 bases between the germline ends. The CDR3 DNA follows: TGTGCCAGTAGTAACGGGGAAAGCGGCTACACCTTC. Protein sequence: CASSNGESGYTF.

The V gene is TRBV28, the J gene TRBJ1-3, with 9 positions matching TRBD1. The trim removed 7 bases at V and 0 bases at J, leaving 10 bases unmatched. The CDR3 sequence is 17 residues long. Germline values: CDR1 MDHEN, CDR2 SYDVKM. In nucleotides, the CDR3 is TGTGCCAGCACCCTGGACAGGGGCTGGGACTCTGGAAACACCATATATTTT. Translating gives CASTLDRGWDSGNTIYF.

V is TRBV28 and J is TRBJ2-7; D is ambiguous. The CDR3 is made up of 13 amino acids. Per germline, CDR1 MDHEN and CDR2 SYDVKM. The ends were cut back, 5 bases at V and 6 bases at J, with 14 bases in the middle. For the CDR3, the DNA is TGTGCCAGCAGTCCCCCCCTACCAGGCGAGCAGTACTTC. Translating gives CASSPPLPGEQYF. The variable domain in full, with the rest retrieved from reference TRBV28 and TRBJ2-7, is DVKVTQSSRYLVKRTGEKVFLECVQDMDHENMFWYRQDPGLGLRLIYFSYDVKMKEKGDIPEGYSVSREKKERFSLILESASTNQTSMYLCASSPPLPGEQYFGPGTRLTVT.

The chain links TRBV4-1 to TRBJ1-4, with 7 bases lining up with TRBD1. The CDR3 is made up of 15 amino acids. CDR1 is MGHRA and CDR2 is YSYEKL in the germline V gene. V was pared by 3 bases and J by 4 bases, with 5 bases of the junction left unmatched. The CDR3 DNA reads TGCGCCAGCAGCCAGACGGACAGGTATAATGAAAAACTGTTTTTT. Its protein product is CASSQTDRYNEKLFF.

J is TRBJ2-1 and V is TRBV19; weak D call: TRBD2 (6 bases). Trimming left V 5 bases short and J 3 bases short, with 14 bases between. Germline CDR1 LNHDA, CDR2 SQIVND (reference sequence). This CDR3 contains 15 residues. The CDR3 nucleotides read TGTGCCAGTAGTTCGGGCGGGGTGGGCTACAATGAGCAGTTCTTC. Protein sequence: CASSSGGVGYNEQFF.

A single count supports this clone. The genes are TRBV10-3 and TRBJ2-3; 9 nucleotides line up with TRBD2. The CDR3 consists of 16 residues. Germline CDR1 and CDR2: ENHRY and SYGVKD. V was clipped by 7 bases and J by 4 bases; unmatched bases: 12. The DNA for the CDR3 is TGTGCCATCATTAGTTGGGGCGGGGGGGCCCCAGATACGCAGTATTTT. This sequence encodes CAIISWGGGAPDTQYF.

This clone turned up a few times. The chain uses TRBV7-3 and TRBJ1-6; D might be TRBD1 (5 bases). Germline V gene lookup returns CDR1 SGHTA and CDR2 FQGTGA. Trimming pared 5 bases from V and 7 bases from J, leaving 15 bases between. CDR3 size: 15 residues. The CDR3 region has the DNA TGTGCCAGCAGCCTGGATCGACCAGGGAATTCACCCCTCCACTTT. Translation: CASSLDRPGNSPLHF.